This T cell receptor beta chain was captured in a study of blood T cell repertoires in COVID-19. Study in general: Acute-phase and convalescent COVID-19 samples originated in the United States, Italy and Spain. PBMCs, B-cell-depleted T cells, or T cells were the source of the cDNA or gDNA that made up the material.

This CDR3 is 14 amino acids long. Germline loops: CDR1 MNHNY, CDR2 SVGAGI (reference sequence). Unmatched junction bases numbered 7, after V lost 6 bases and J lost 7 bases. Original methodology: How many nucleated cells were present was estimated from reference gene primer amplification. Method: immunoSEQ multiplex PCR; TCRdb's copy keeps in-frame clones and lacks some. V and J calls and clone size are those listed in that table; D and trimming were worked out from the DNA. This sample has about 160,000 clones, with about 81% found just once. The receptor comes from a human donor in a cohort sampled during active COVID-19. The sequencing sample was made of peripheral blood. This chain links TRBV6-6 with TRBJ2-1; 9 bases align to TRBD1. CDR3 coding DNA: TGTGCCAGCAGGGACAGGGGCGCGGGAAATGAGCAGTTCTTC. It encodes CASRDRGAGNEQFF.